A selection of T cell receptor beta chains follows, all from one sample in a study of blood T cell repertoires in COVID-19. The method was immunoSEQ multiplex PCR; TCRdb's version includes in-frame clones alone and lacks a portion of them. The repertoire has 310,000 or so clones, about 87% of them found once; the top ten carry 1.3%. Source material: peripheral blood. The receptors come from a man in his sixties or seventies with acute or convalescent COVID-19. CDR3s include the opening cysteine and the closing phenylalanine or tryptophan. Size tells how often a clone was seen (once, few, many) or the class of an expanded clone, and some rows leave it out.

v_gene	abundance	len	j_gene	CDR3aa
TRBV18	-	14	TRBJ2-5	CASSPPGGRETQYF
TRBV4-3	-	14	TRBJ1-2	CASSHRTGNWGYTF
TRBV20-1	-	14	TRBJ1-1	CSASTDIMNTEAFF
TRBV18	-	18	TRBJ2-6	CASSPKSGGGAGANVLTF
TRBV7-9	few	16	TRBJ1-2	CASSLGIGQGMGGYTF
TRBV20-1	-	14	TRBJ2-1	CSASGTSGRSEQFF
TRBV7-9	few	14	TRBJ2-7	CASSPMGDPYEQYF
TRBV7-2	-	13	TRBJ2-5	CASSPGREETQYF
TRBV2	-	14	TRBJ1-2	CASSVTPGQGYYTF
TRBV6-1	-	14	TRBJ2-1	CASSEYSGSSEQFF
TRBV5-1	-	15	TRBJ2-5	CASSASPSGQETQYF
TRBV4-3	-	15	TRBJ2-7	CASSQDLAGPYEQYF
TRBV7-8	-	15	TRBJ2-7	CASSFPGQGGDEQYF
TRBV27	-	15	TRBJ2-1	CASSPGLASRNEQFF
TRBV7-2	once	15	TRBJ2-7	CASSFRREGRNEQYF
TRBV5-5	-	15	TRBJ2-7	CASSLLLAMSSEQYF
TRBV24-1	-	14	TRBJ1-5	CATSDGTYQGPQHF
TRBV28	-	15	TRBJ1-5	CASRYDFYSNQPQHF
TRBV5-4	-	14	TRBJ2-3	CASSLGLAADTQYF
TRBV19	-	14	TRBJ2-3	CASSPPGQGNTQYF
TRBV7-2	-	14	TRBJ2-1	CASSISGEYNEQFF
TRBV9	-	14	TRBJ1-1	CASSVVAGATEAFF
TRBV5-1	-	14	TRBJ1-2	CASSQGGSNYGYTF
TRBV3-1/TRBV3-2	-	13	TRBJ1-2	CASTAEGVGGYTF
TRBV4-2	-	16	TRBJ2-3	CASSHVDRGGTDTQYF
TRBV28	-	13	TRBJ2-4	CASSLSRRNIQYF
TRBV2	once	16	TRBJ2-2	CASNLAGGPLGGELFF
TRBV20-1	-	13	TRBJ1-1	CSASRPEALGAFF
TRBV11-1	-	15	TRBJ2-7	CASSPRGGLFYEQYF
TRBV5-6	-	12	TRBJ2-7	CASSLAGDEQYF
TRBV20-1	-	15	TRBJ1-1	CSASPQGRLNTEAFF
TRBV3-1/TRBV3-2	-	16	TRBJ2-1	CASSRDSRSSYNEQFF
TRBV19	-	15	TRBJ2-2	CASSKAGGLTGELFF
TRBV19	-	13	TRBJ2-4	CASSPGLKNIQYF
TRBV5-4	-	13	TRBJ1-6	CASSQTGSSPLHF
TRBV18	-	17	TRBJ2-6	CASSPNTGSSGANVLTF
TRBV5-4	-	16	TRBJ2-3	CASSTSGVQTTDTQYF
TRBV6-6	-	11	TRBJ1-3	CASSYAVTIYF
TRBV19	-	13	TRBJ1-4	CASQSQVNEKLFF
TRBV24-1	-	13	TRBJ2-1	CATSAPGGNEQFF
TRBV28	-	15	TRBJ1-2	CASSYGTFHYYGYTF
TRBV28	-	13	TRBJ1-5	CASREQGRQPQHF
TRBV28	once	15	TRBJ1-3	CASSLWGTGGNTIYF
TRBV23-1	-	16	TRBJ2-5	CASSQCGLAGERTQYF